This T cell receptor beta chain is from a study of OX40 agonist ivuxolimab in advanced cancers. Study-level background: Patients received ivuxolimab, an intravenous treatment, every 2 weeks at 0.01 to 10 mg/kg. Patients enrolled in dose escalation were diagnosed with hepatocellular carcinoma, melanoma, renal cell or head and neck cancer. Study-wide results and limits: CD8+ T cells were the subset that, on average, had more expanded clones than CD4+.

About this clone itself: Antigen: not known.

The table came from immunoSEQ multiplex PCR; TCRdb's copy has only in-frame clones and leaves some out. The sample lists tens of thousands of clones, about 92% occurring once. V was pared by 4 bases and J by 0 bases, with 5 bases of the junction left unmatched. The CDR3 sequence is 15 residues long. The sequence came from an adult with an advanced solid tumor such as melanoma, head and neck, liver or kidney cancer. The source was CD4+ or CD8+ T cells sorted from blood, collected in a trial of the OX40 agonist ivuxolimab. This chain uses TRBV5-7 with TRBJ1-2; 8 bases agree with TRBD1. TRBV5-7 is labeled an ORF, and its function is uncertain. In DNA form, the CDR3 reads TGTGCCAGCAGCCTCTTGACAGGGGCTAACTATGGCTACACCTTC. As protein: CASSLLTGANYGYTF.